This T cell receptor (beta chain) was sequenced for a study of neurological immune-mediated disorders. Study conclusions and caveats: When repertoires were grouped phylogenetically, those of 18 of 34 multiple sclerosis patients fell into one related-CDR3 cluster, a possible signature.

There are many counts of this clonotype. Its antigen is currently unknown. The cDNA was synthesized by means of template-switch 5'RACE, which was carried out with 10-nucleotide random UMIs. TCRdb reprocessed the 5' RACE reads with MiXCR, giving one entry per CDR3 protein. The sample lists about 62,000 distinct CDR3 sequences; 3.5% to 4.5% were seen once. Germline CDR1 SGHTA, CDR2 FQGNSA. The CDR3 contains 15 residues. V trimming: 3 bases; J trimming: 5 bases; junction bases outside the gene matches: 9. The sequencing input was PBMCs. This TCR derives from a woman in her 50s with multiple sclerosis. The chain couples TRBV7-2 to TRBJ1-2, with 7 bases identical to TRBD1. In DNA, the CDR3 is TGTGCCAGCAGCTTTACCGGGACAGCCGTTTATGGCTACACCTTC. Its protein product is CASSFTGTAVYGYTF.